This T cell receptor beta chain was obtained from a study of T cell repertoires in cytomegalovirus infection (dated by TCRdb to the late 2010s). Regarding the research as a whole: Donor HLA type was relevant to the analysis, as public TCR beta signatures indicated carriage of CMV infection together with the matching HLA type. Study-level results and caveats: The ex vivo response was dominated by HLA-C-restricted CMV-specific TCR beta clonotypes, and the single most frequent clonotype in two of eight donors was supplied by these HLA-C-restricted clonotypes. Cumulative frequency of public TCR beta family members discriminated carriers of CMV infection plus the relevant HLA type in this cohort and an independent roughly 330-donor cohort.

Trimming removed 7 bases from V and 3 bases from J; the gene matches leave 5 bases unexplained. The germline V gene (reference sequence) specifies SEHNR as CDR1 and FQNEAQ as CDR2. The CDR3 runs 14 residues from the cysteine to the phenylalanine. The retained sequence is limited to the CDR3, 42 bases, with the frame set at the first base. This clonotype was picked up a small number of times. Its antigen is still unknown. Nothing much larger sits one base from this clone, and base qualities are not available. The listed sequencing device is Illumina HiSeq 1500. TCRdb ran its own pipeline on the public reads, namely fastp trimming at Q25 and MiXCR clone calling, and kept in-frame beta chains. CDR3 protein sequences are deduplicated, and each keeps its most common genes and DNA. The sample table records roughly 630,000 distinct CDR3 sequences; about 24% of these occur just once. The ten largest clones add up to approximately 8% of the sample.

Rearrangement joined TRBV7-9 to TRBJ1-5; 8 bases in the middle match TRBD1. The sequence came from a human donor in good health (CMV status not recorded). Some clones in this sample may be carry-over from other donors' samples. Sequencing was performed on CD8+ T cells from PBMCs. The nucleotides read TGTGCCAGCACCCAGGGGGCCCTCAATCAGCCCCAGCATTTT. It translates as CASTQGALNQPQHF.